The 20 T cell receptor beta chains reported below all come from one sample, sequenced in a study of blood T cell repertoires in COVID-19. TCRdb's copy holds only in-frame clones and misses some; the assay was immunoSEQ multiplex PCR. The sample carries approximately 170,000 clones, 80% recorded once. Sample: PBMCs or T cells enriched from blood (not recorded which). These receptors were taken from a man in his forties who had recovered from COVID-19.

In DNA, the CDR3 is TGTGCCAGCAGTCCGGGACTAGCGGACACAGATACGCAGTATTTT. Protein sequence: CASSPGLADTDTQYF. The chain joins TRBV2 to TRBJ2-3; 11 positions agree with TRBD2. CDR3 size: 15 residues. V trimming: 5 bases; J trimming: 2 bases; junction bases outside the gene matches: 3. Per the germline V gene, CDR1 is SNHLY and CDR2 is FYNNEI.

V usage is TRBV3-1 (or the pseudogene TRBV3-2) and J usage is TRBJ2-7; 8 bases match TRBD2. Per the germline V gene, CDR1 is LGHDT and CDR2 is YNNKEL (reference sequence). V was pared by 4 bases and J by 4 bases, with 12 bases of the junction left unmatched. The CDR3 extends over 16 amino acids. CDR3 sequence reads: CASSPGRGKRTYEQYV. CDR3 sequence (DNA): TGTGCCAGCAGCCCCGGGAGGGGGAAAAGAACTTACGAGCAGTACGTC.

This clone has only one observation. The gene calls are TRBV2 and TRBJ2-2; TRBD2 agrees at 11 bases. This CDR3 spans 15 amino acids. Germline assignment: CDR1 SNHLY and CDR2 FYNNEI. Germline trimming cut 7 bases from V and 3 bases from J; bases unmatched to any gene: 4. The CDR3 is CASTNSGGDTGELFF. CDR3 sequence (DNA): TGTGCCAGCACCAATAGCGGGGGGGACACCGGGGAGCTGTTTTTT.

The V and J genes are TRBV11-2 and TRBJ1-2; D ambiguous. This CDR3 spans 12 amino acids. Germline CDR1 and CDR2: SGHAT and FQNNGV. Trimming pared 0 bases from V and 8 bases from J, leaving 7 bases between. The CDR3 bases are TGTGCCAGCAGCTTAGAACATTGGGGCTACACCTTC. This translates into CASSLEHWGYTF.

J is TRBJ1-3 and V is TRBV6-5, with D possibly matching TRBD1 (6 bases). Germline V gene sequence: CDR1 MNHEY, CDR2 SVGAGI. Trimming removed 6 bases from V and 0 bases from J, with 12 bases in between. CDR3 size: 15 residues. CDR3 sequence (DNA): TGTGCCAGCAGACGCTCGGACAGCTCTGGAAACACCATATATTTT. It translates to CASRRSDSSGNTIYF.

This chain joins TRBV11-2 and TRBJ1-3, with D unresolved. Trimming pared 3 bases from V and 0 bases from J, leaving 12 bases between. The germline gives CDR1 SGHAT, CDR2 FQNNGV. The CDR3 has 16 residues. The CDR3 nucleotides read TGTGCCAGCAGCTTCGCTCCAGGAAGCTCTGGAAACACCATATATTTT. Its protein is CASSFAPGSSGNTIYF.

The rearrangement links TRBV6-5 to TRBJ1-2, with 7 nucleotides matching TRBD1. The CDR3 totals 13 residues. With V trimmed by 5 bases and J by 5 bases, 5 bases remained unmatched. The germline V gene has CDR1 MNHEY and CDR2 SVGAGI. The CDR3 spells CASSTGVWYGYTF. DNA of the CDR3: TGTGCCAGCAGTACAGGGGTTTGGTATGGCTACACCTTC.

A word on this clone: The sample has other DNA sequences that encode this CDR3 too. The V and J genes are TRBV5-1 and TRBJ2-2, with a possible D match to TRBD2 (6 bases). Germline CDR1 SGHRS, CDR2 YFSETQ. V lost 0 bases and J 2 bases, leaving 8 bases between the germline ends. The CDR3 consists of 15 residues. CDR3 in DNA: TGCGCCAGCAGCTTGGGGGGACTTAACACCGGGGAGCTGTTTTTT. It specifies CASSLGGLNTGELFF.

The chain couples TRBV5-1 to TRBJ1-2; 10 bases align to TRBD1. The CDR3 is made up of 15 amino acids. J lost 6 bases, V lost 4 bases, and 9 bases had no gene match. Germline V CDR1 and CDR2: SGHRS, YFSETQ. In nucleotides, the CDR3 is TGCGCCAGCAGCCACGGACAGGGGGGGACGAATGGCTACACCTTC. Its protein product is CASSHGQGGTNGYTF.

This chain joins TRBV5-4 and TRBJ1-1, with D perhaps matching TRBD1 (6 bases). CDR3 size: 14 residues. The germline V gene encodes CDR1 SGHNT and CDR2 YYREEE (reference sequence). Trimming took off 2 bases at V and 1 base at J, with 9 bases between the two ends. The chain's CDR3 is CASSFETGNTEAFF. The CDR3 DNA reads TGTGCCAGCAGCTTCGAGACAGGGAACACTGAAGCTTTCTTT.

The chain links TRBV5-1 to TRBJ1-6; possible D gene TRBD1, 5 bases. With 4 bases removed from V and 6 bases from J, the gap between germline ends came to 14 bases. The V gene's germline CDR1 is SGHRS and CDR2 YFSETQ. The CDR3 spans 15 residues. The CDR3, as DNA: TGCGCCAGCAGCCCGGGAGGGGACCCTAATTCACCCCTCCACTTT. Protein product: CASSPGGDPNSPLHF.

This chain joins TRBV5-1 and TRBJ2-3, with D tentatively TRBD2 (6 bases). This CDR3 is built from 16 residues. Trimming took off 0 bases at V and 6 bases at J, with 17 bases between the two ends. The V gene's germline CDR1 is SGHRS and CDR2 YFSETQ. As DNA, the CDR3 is TGCGCCAGCAGCTTGGGGGACTTTCTGGTCCCGGATACGCAGTATTTT. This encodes CASSLGDFLVPDTQYF.

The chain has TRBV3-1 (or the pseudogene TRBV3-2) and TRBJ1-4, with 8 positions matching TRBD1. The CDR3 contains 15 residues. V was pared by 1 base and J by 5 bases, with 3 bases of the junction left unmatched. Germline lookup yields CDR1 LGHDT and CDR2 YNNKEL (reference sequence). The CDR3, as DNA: TGTGCCAGCAGCCAAGTTACAGGGGGAAATGAAAAACTGTTTTTT. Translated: CASSQVTGGNEKLFF.

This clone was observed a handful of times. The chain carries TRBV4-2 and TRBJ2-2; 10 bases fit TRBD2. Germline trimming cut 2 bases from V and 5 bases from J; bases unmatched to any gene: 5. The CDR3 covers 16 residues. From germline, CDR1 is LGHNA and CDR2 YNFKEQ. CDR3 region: CASSQRISGGTGELFF. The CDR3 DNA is TGTGCCAGCAGCCAAAGGATTAGCGGGGGGACCGGGGAGCTGTTTTTT.

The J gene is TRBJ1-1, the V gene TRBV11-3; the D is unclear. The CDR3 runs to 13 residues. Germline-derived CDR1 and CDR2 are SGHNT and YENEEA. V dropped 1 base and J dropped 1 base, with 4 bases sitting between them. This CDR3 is CASSLGQNTEAFF. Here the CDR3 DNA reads TGTGCCAGCAGCTTAGGACAGAACACTGAAGCTTTCTTT.

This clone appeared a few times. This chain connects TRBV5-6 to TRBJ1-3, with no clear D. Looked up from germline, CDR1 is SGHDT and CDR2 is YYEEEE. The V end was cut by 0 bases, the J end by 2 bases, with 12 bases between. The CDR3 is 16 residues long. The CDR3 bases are TGTGCCAGCAGCTTGGTTGGGGAGGGCCCTGGAAACACCATATATTTT. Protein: CASSLVGEGPGNTIYF.

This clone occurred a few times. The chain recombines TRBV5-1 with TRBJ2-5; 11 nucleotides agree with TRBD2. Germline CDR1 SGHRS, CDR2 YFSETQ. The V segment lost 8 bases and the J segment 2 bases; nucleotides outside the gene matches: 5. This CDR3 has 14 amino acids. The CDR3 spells CASTTSGIQETQYF. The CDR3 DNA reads TGCGCCAGTACGACTAGCGGGATTCAAGAGACCCAGTACTTC.

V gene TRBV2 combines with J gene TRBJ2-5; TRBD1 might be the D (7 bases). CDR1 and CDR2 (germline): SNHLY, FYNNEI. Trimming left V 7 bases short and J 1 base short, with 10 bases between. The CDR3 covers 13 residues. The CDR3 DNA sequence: TGTGCCAGCACGCGGGACAGCCAAGAGACCCAGTACTTC. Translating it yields CASTRDSQETQYF.

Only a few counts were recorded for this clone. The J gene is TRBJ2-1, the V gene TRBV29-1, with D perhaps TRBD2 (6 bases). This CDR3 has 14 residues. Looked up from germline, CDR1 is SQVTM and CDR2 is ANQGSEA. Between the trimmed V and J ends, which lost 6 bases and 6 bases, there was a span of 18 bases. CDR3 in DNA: TGCAGCGTCCGGGACTTACGAATGGGCAATGAGCAGTTCTTC. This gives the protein CSVRDLRMGNEQFF.

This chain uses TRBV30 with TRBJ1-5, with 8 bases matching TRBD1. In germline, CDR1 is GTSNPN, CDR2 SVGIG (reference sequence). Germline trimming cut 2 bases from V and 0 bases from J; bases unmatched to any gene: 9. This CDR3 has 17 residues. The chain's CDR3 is CAWSTQGQEYSNQPQHF. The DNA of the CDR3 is TGTGCCTGGAGTACGCAGGGACAGGAATATAGCAATCAGCCCCAGCATTTT.